Each of the 21 T cell receptor beta chains below was sequenced from the same sample in a study of T cells after yellow fever vaccination. Via MiXCR, TCRdb re-called the 5' RACE reads, giving one row per CDR3 protein. The table includes about 210,000 distinct CDR3 sequences, 2.5% to 3.5% detected once. The sequencing here drew on CD4+ T cells sorted from PBMCs, taken 10 days after the yellow fever booster vaccination. The receptors come from a man aged 18 to 29 who received the YFV17D yellow fever vaccine.

This clonotype has a count of ten or more. The CDR3 here is CASRSSGTGPSGANVLTF. CDR3 nucleotide sequence: TGCGCCAGCAGATCTTCCGGGACAGGGCCTTCTGGGGCCAACGTCCTGACTTTC. The V and J genes are TRBV5-1 and TRBJ2-6, with 9 bases that match TRBD1. V lost 5 bases, J lost 1 base, and 10 bases stayed unmatched. This CDR3 region has 18 residues. Germline values: CDR1 SGHRS, CDR2 YFSETQ.

The CDR3 DNA sequence: TGTGCCAGCAGCTTATCCTCAGCGGGGGTGAATACGCAGTATTTT. As protein: CASSLSSAGVNTQYF. The gene calls are TRBV7-2 and TRBJ2-3; TRBD2 aligns across 8 bases. J was trimmed by 7 bases and V by 2 bases; bases with no gene match: 8. This CDR3 spans 15 amino acids. CDR1 is SGHTA and CDR2 is FQGNSA in the germline V gene.

This clonotype was seen only a few times. V is TRBV5-6 and J is TRBJ2-3; TRBD1 matches at 12 bases. The trim removed 2 bases at V and 5 bases at J, leaving 9 bases unmatched. The CDR3 contains 17 residues. Germline loops: CDR1 SGHDT, CDR2 YYEEEE. CDR3 residues: CASSFWGQGAHRDTQYF. The CDR3 region has the DNA TGTGCCAGCAGCTTCTGGGGACAGGGGGCGCATAGAGATACGCAGTATTTT.

At least ten counts were recorded for this clonotype. The V gene is TRBV18, the J gene TRBJ1-1; 9 bases are a match to TRBD1. The CDR3 is 13 residues long. Trimming cost V 3 bases and J 8 bases; bases outside gene matches: 4. Germline CDR1 and CDR2: KGHSH and LQKENI. The CDR3 spells CASSPGTGPEAFF. The CDR3 DNA is TGTGCCAGCTCACCCGGGACAGGGCCAGAAGCTTTCTTT.

This clonotype appeared many times. V is TRBV12-3 or TRBV12-4 and J is TRBJ2-7; D not resolved. V lost 6 bases to trimming and J lost 2 bases, with 8 bases between them. This CDR3 comprises 12 residues. The CDR3 region has the DNA TGTGCCAGCAGGACGAGTACCTACGAGCAGTACTTC. This translates into CASRTSTYEQYF.

There are a few counts of this clonotype. V and J are TRBV4-3 and TRBJ1-6, with D possibly TRBD1 on 5 matching bases. V was trimmed by 0 bases and J by 13 bases, leaving 13 bases between them. CDR3 size: 14 residues. The germline gives CDR1 LGHNA, CDR2 YSLEER. CDR3 loop: CASSQDRVLTPLHF. The CDR3, as DNA: TGCGCCAGCAGCCAAGACAGGGTTTTAACCCCCCTCCACTTT.

This clonotype was observed at least ten times. The V call is TRBV5-5, the J call TRBJ2-1; D gene ambiguous. This CDR3 spans 14 amino acids. Germline loops: CDR1 SGHKS, CDR2 YYEKEE (reference sequence). Trimming stripped 7 bases from V and 1 base from J, with 12 bases between. For the CDR3, the DNA is TGTGCCAGCGTGGAGAATCCTTCCTACAATGAGCAGTTCTTC. Its translation: CASVENPSYNEQFF.

This clonotype turned up a few times. The chain links TRBV7-9 to TRBJ1-2, with 9 bases lining up with TRBD1. Losses at the gene ends were 1 base for V and 12 bases for J; bases not matched to a gene: 3. The CDR3 runs 12 residues. CDR1 and CDR2 from the germline V gene are SEHNR and FQNEAQ (reference sequence). The CDR3 loop reads CASSLGTGADTF. CDR3 nucleotides: TGTGCCAGCAGCTTAGGGACAGGGGCGGACACCTTC.

This clonotype was detected ten times or more. The rearrangement links TRBV20-1 to TRBJ2-3; tentative D call: TRBD1 (6 bases). This CDR3 is built from 13 residues. Germline V lookup: CDR1 DFQATT, CDR2 SNEGSKA (reference sequence). Trimming left V 3 bases short and J 4 bases short, with 11 bases between. The DNA for the CDR3 is TGCAGTGCTAGGGGTGGGGGCCCAGATACGCAGTATTTT. Translating gives CSARGGGPDTQYF.

The gene calls are TRBV12-3 or TRBV12-4 and TRBJ2-7; D unresolved. The ends were cut back, 5 bases at V and 3 bases at J, with 17 bases in the middle. CDR3 length: 15 residues. Here the CDR3 reads CASSPGLKALYEQYF. CDR3 nucleotide sequence: TGTGCCAGCAGTCCCGGCTTAAAGGCACTCTACGAGCAGTACTTC.

This clonotype showed up many times. The V gene is TRBV5-8, the J gene TRBJ2-4; D ambiguous. There are 12 residues in the CDR3. Germline V gives CDR1 SGHTS, CDR2 YDEGEE. The V gene lost 4 bases and the J gene lost 15 bases, with 17 bases spanning the gap. This CDR3 is CASSHSSRNVYF. The CDR3 DNA reads as TGTGCCAGCAGCCACTCGTCGCGGAACGTGTACTTC.

In its sample, this clonotype was seen a few times. The chain combines TRBV7-8 with TRBJ1-6, with D possibly TRBD1 on 6 matching bases. From germline, CDR1 is SGHVS and CDR2 FQNEAQ. This CDR3 contains 14 residues. Trimming shortened V by 4 bases and J by 6 bases, and 10 bases separated the two germline ends. The CDR3 sequence is CASSSWTANSPLHF. Written as DNA, the CDR3 is TGTGCCAGCAGCTCCTGGACAGCTAATTCACCCCTCCACTTT.

This clonotype was counted ten times or more. The rearrangement uses TRBV5-5 and TRBJ2-1; D may be TRBD1 or TRBD2 (5 bases each). This CDR3 spans 13 amino acids. Per the germline V gene, CDR1 is SGHKS and CDR2 is YYEKEE (reference sequence). Trimming stripped 6 bases from V and 15 bases from J, with 22 bases between. CDR3 sequence reads: CASTLIGTKEVFF. CDR3 nucleotide sequence: TGTGCCAGCACCCTTATCGGGACCAAGGAGGTGTTCTTC.

In this sample, this clonotype turned up many times. The chain employs TRBV5-5 and TRBJ1-3, with unresolved D. Per germline, CDR1 SGHKS and CDR2 YYEKEE (reference sequence). V lost 4 bases, J lost 0 bases, and 8 bases lay in between. The CDR3 sequence is 14 residues long. CDR3 loop: CASSPFVSGNTIYF. The CDR3 bases are TGTGCCAGCAGCCCCTTCGTCTCTGGAAACACCATATATTTT.

The V call is TRBV12-3 or TRBV12-4, the J call TRBJ2-3; TRBD1 aligns across 7 bases. The J segment lost 6 bases and the V segment lost 6 bases, leaving 9 bases of the junction unmatched. The CDR3 is 14 amino acids. The CDR3 sequence: CASSRTGEGDTQYF. The CDR3 nucleotides read TGTGCCAGCAGCCGTACAGGGGAAGGTGATACGCAGTATTTT.

This clonotype was seen a handful of times. The V call is TRBV6-6, the J call TRBJ1-5; a weak D match, TRBD1 (6 bases). CDR3 size: 16 residues. The germline gives CDR1 MNHNY, CDR2 SVGAGI (reference sequence). The germline V and J ends were trimmed by 5 bases and 2 bases, with 16 bases remaining between them. CDR3: CASSAQGGFGNQPQHF. The CDR3 DNA is TGTGCCAGCAGTGCGCAAGGGGGTTTTGGCAATCAGCCCCAGCATTTT.

The genes are TRBV7-8 and TRBJ2-5; D unclear. Per germline, CDR1 SGHVS and CDR2 FQNEAQ. This CDR3 is built from 14 residues. The V end lost 8 bases, the J end lost 0 bases, and 13 bases lay between the germline ends. For the CDR3, the DNA is TGTGCCAGCGTCAATCGACGGAACCAAGAGACCCAGTACTTC. As protein: CASVNRRNQETQYF.

This clonotype was observed a handful of times. V usage is TRBV29-1 and J usage is TRBJ2-3; no definite D call. The CDR3 has 12 residues. Germline V gene lookup returns CDR1 SQVTM and CDR2 ANQGSEA. The V end lost 6 bases, the J end lost 2 bases, and 9 bases lay between the germline ends. CDR3 sequence: CSVGSNTDTQYF. The CDR3, as DNA: TGCAGCGTGGGCAGCAACACAGATACGCAGTATTTT.

This clonotype appeared many times. The chain uses TRBV6-5 and TRBJ1-1; no clear D. The CDR3 covers 17 residues. Trimming stripped 0 bases from V and 2 bases from J, with 16 bases between. Germline V lookup: CDR1 MNHEY, CDR2 SVGAGI. This chain's CDR3 is CASSYSIAGSVNTEAFF. The CDR3 DNA sequence: TGTGCCAGCAGTTACTCGATAGCGGGGTCCGTCAACACTGAAGCTTTCTTT.

This clonotype was counted at least ten times. V gene TRBV5-1 combines with J gene TRBJ1-2; 8 nucleotides match TRBD1. The trim removed 0 bases at V and 2 bases at J, leaving 3 bases unmatched. The CDR3 runs to 15 residues. Germline values: CDR1 SGHRS, CDR2 YFSETQ. The CDR3, as DNA: TGCGCCAGCAGCTTGGGACAGGGGATCAACTATGGCTACACCTTC. Protein sequence: CASSLGQGINYGYTF.

Many counts were recorded for this clonotype. CDR3 coding DNA: TGTGCCAGCAGCCTACCCGGGACGGGTACGCAGTATTTT. Translation: CASSLPGTGTQYF. The V and J genes are TRBV3-1 and TRBJ2-3; possibly TRBD1 or TRBD2 for D (5 bases each). CDR3 length equals 13 residues. The germline CDR1 and CDR2 sequences are LGHDT and YNNKEL (reference sequence). V lost 4 bases and J 8 bases, leaving 13 bases between the germline ends.